The source of this T cell receptor (beta chain) is a study of memory CD4+ T cells and cytomegalovirus serostatus. V lost 5 bases to trimming and J lost 1 base, with 14 bases between them. Germline assignment: CDR1 SGHAT and CDR2 FQNNGV. The CDR3 consists of 15 residues. TCRdb keeps only in-frame clones here, not all; method: immunoSEQ multiplex PCR. In the table there are roughly 45,000 clones, about 77% of which are singletons. Single viable CD3+CD4+CD8-CD45RO+ cells were sorted as the memory CD4+ T cells. The sample taken for sequencing was memory CD4+ T cells from blood. This sequence was found in an adult in good health and CMV-seronegative. V and J are TRBV11-2 and TRBJ1-1, with TRBD1 as a possible D gene (6 bases). In DNA, the CDR3 is TGTGCCAGCAGCCCTAGACAGGTGGGGAACACTGAAGCTTTCTTT. Encoded protein: CASSPRQVGNTEAFF. Variable domain in full (rest from reference TRBV11-2 and TRBJ1-1): EAGVAQSPRYKIIEKRQSVAFWCNPISGHATLYWYQQILGQGPKLLIQFQNNGVVDDSQLPKDRFSAERLKGVDSTLKIQPAKLEDSAVYLCASSPRQVGNTEAFFGQGTRLTVV.